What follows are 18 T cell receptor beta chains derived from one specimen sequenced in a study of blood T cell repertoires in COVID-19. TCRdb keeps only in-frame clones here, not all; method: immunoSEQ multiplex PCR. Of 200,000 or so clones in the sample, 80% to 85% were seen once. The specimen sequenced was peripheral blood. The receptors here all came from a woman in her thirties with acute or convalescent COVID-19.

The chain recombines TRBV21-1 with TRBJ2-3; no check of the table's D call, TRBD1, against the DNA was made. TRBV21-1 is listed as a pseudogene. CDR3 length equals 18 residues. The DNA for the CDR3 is TGTGCCAGCAGCAAAGTAGTCAGGCAGCTTAAAGGCACAGATACGCAGTATTTT. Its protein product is CASSKVVRQLKGTDTQYF.

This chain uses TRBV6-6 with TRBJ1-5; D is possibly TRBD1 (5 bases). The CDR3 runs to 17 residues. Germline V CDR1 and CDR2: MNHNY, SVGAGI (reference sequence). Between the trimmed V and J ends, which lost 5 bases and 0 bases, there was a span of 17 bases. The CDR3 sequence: CASSPGARAYSNQPQHF. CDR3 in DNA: TGTGCCAGCAGTCCTGGGGCCAGGGCATATAGCAATCAGCCCCAGCATTTT.

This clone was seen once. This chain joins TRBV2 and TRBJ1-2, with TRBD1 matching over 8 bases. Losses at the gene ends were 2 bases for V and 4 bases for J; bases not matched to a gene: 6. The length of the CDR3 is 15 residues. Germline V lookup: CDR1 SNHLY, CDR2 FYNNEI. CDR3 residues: CASSEIGRGLYGYTF. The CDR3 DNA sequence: TGTGCCAGCAGTGAAATTGGCAGGGGGCTCTATGGCTACACCTTC.

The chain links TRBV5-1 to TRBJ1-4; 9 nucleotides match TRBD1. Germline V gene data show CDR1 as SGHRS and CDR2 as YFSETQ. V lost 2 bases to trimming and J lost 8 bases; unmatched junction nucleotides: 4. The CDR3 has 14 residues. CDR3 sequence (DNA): TGCGCCAGCAGCTTAGTCGGACAGGGGGAAAAACTGTTTTTT. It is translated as CASSLVGQGEKLFF.

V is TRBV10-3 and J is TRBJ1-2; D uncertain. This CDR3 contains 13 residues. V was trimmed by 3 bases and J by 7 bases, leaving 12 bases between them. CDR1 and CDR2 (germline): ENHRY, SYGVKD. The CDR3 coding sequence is TGTGCCATCAGTGAAATCGCGGATGGTGGCTACACCTTC. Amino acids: CAISEIADGGYTF.

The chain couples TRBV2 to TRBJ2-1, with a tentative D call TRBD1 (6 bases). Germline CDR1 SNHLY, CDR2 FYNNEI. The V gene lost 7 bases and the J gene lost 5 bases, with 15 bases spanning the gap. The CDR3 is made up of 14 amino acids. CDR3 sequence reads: CASISRTDNNEQFF. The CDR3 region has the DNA TGTGCCAGCATATCGAGGACAGATAACAATGAGCAGTTCTTC.

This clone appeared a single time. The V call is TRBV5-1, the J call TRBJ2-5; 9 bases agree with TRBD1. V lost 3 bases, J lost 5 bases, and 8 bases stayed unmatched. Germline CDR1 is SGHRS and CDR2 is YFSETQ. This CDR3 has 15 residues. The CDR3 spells CASSSNPGQGETQYF. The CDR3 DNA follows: TGCGCCAGCAGCTCAAACCCGGGACAGGGTGAGACCCAGTACTTC.

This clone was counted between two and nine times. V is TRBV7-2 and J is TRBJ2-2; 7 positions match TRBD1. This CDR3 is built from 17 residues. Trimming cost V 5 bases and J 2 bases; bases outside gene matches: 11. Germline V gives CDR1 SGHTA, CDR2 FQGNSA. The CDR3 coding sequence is TGTGCCAGCAGCCGCGTTATGACAGGGAGCAACACCGGGGAGCTGTTTTTT. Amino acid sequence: CASSRVMTGSNTGELFF. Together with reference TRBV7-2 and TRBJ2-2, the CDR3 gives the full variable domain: GAGVSQSPSNKVTEKGKDVELRCDPISGHTALYWYRQSLGQGLEFLIYFQGNSAPDKSGLPSDRFSAERTGGSVSTLTIQRTQQEDSAVYLCASSRVMTGSNTGELFFGEGSRLTVL.

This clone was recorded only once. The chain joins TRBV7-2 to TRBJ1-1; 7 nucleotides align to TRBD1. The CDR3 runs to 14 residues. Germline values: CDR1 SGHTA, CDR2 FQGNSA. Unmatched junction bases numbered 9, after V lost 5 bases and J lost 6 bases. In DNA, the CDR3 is TGTGCCAGCAGCGCCGACAGGGCGAGAGCTGAAGCTTTCTTT. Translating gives CASSADRARAEAFF.

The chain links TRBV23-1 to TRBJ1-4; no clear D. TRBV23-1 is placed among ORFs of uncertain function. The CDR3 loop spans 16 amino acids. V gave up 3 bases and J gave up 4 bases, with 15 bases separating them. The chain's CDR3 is CASSQPGPAFNEKLFF. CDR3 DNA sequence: TGCGCCAGCAGTCAGCCGGGTCCAGCGTTTAATGAAAAACTGTTTTTT.

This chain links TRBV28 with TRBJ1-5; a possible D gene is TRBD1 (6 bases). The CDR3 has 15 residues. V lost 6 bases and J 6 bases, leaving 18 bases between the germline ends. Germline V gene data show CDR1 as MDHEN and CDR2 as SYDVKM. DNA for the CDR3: TGTGCCAGCAGCCCATTTCAGGGGTTAGGTCAGCCCCAGCATTTT. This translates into CASSPFQGLGQPQHF. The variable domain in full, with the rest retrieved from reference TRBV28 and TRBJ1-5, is DVKVTQSSRYLVKRTGEKVFLECVQDMDHENMFWYRQDPGLGLRLIYFSYDVKMKEKGDIPEGYSVSREKKERFSLILESASTNQTSMYLCASSPFQGLGQPQHFGDGTRLSIL.

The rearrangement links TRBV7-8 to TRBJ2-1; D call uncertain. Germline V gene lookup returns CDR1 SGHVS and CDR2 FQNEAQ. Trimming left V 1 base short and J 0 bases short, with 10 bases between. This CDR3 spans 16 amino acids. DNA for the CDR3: TGTGCCAGCAGCTTAGGTCTGCGAGACTCCTACAATGAGCAGTTCTTC. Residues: CASSLGLRDSYNEQFF.

CDR3 bases: TGTGCCAGCAGCACAAGACAGGGGAGCTATGGCTACACCTTC. It yields the protein CASSTRQGSYGYTF. The V and J genes are TRBV11-2 and TRBJ1-2; TRBD1 matches at 8 bases. The J segment lost 4 bases and the V segment lost 5 bases, leaving 6 bases of the junction unmatched. The CDR3 spans 14 residues. Germline V CDR1 and CDR2: SGHAT, FQNNGV.

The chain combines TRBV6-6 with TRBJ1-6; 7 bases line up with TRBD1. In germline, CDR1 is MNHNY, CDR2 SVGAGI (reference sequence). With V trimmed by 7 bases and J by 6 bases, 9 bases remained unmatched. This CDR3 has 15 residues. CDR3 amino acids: CASTSGGTANSPLHF. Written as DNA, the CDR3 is TGTGCCAGCACCTCCGGCGGGACAGCTAATTCACCCCTCCACTTT.

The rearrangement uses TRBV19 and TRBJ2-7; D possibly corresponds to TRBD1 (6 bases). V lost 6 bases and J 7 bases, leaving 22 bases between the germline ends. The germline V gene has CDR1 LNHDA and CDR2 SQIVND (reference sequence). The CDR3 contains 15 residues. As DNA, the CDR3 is TGTGCCAGTAGGAAAGCCGGGACATTTGCTTCTGAGCAGTACTTC. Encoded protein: CASRKAGTFASEQYF.

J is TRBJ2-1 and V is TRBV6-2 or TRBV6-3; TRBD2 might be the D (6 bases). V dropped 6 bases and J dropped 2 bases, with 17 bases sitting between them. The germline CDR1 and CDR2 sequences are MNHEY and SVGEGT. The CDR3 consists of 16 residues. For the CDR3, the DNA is TGTGCCAGCAGCCCTCACGGGGACTGGACCTACAATGAGCAGTTCTTC. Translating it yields CASSPHGDWTYNEQFF.

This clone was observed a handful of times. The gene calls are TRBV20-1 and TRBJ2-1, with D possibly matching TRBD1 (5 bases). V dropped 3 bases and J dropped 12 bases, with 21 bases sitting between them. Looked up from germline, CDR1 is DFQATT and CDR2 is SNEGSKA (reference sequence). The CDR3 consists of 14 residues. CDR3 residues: CSASIGATSPGQFF. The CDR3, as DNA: TGCAGTGCTAGTATTGGGGCAACTTCCCCCGGGCAGTTCTTC.

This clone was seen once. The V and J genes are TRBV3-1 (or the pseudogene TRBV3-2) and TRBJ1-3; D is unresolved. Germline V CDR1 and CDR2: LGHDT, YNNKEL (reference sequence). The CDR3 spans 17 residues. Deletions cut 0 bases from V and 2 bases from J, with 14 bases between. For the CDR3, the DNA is TGTGCCAGCAGCCAAGACAGAGGGAACCCACCTGGAAACACCATATATTTT. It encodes CASSQDRGNPPGNTIYF.